This TCR beta chain was retrieved from a study of blood T cells in healthy people across ages. Study-wide results and limits: With unsorted PBMCs, a conclusive comparison of naive versus antigen-experienced cells was not possible. Changes in expanded clonotypes were possibly confounded, as the CMV status of donors was unknown.

A second PCR, run for roughly 7 to 12 cycles, used a sample-barcoded 5' primer plus a J-beta primer mix. Researchers report that a template-switch adaptor with 12 random nucleotides tagged each cDNA molecule. One entry per CDR3 protein results from TCRdb running MiXCR on the 5' RACE reads. Among 700,000 to 850,000 distinct CDR3 sequences listed, roughly 40% were seen once. Peripheral blood was drawn, approximately 9.7 milliliters per donor. The CDR3 covers 13 residues. Trimming at V came to 4 bases and at J to 10 bases, leaving 8 bases not matched to a gene. CDR1 and CDR2 (germline): SGHRS, YFSETQ. On this clonotype itself: Its antigen remains unknown.

The clonotype was recovered from a man younger than 35 in good health. Sample: blood. The chain couples TRBV5-1 to TRBJ2-1; 7 bases align to TRBD2. The CDR3 region has the DNA TGCGCCAGCAGCGAATGGGGGGGGAGAGAGCAGTTCTTC. This translates into CASSEWGGREQFF.